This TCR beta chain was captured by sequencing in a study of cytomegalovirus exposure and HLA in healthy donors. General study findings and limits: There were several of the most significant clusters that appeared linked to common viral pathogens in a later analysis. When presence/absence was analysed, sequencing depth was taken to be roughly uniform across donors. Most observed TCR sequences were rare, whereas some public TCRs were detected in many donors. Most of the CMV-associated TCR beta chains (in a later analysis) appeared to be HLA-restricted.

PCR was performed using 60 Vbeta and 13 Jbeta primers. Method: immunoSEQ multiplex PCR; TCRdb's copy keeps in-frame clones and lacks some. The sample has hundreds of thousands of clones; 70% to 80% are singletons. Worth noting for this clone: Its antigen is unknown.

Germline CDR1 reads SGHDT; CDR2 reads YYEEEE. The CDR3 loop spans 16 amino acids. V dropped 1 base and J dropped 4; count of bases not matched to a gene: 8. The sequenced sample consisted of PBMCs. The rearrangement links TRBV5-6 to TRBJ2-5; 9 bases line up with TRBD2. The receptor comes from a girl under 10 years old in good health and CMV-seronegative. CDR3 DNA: TGTGCCAGCAGCTTGATTGGCGGGGGGGCCGGAGAGACCCAGTACTTC. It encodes CASSLIGGGAGETQYF.